This T cell receptor (beta chain) was recovered during a study of cytomegalovirus exposure and HLA in healthy donors. Across the whole study: In a later analysis, the approximately 110 validation repertoires were reported to have used the same platform as the 600 to 800 first-cohort repertoires.

Study observations and caveats: Within the 130 or so validation repertoires, first-cohort TCR clusters tended to co-occur, according to a later analysis. The dataset shows that most TCR sequences were rare, while some public TCRs occurred in many donors. Overall, around 160 TCR beta chains were annotated as cytomegalovirus-associated.

Germline V gives CDR1 KGHSH, CDR2 LQKENI. This CDR3 has 13 amino acids. Trimming removed 4 bases at V and 5 bases at J, with 9 bases between. Points on this clone: Its specificity is not known.

TCRdb's copy holds only in-frame clones and misses some; the assay was immunoSEQ multiplex PCR. The sample lists fewer than 200,000 clones; around nine tenths were seen once. This chain uses TRBV18 with TRBJ1-5; the D is unclear. The clonotype originates from a man aged 25-45 years in good health and CMV-seropositive. Source material: PBMCs. CDR3 region: CASSLNRDQPQHF. The CDR3 DNA sequence: TGTGCCAGCTCACTCAACCGGGATCAGCCCCAGCATTTT.